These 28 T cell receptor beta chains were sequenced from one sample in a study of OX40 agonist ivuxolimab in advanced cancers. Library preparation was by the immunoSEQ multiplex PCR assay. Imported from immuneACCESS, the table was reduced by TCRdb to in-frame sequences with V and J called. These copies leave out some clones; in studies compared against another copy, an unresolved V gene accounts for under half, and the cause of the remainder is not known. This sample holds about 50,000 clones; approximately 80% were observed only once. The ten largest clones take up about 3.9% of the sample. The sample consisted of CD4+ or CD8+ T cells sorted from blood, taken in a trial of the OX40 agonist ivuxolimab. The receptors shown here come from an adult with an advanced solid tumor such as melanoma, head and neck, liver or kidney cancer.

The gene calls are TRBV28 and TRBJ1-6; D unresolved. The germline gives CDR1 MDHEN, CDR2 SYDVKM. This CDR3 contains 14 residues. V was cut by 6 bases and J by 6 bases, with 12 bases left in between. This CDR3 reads CASSGAGSNSPLHF. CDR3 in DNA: TGTGCCAGCAGCGGAGCAGGATCTAATTCACCCCTCCACTTT. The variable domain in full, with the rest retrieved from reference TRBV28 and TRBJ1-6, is DVKVTQSSRYLVKRTGEKVFLECVQDMDHENMFWYRQDPGLGLRLIYFSYDVKMKEKGDIPEGYSVSREKKERFSLILESASTNQTSMYLCASSGAGSNSPLHFGNGTRLTVT.

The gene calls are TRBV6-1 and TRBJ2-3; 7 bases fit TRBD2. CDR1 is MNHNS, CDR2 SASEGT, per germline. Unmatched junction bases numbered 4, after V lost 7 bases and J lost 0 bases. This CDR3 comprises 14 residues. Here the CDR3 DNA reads TGTGCCAGCACCTTTAGCGGGAGCACAGATACGCAGTATTTT. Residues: CASTFSGSTDTQYF.

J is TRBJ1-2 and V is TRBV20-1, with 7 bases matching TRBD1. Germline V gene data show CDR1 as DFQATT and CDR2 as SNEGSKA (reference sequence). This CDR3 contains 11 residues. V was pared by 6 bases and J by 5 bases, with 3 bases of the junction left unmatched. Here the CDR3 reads CSAQTGYGYTF. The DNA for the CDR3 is TGCAGTGCCCAGACAGGGTATGGCTACACCTTC.

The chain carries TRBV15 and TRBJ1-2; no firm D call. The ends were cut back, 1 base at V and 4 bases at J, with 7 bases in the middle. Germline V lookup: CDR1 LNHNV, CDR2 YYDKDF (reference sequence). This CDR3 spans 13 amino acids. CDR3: CATSRAAGYGYTF. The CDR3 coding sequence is TGTGCCACCAGCAGAGCGGCGGGCTATGGCTACACCTTC.

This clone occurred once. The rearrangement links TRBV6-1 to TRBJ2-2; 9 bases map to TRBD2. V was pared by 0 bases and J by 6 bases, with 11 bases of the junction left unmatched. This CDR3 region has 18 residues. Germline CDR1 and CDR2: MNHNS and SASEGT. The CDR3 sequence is CASSEAKFLAGMSGELFF. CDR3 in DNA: TGTGCCAGCAGTGAAGCGAAGTTTCTAGCGGGAATGTCCGGGGAGCTGTTTTTT.

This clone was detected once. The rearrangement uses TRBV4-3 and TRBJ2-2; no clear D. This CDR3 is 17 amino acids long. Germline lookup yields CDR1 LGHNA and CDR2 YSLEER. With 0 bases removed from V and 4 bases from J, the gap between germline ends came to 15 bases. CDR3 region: CASSQDLNSQATGELFF. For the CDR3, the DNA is TGCGCCAGCAGCCAAGATCTGAATAGCCAGGCCACCGGGGAGCTGTTTTTT.

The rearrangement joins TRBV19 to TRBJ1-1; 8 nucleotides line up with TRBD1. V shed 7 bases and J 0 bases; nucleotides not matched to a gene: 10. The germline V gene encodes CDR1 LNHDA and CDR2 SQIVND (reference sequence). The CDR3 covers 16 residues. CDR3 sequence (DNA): TGTGCCAGTACCAGGGGGCAGCCCGCTATGAACACTGAAGCTTTCTTT. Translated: CASTRGQPAMNTEAFF.

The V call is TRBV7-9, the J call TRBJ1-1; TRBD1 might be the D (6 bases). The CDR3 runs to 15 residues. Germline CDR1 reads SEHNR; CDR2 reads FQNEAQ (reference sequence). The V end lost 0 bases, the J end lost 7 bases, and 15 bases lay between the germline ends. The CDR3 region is CASSLAGGQDLEAFF. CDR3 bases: TGTGCCAGCAGCTTAGCCGGGGGACAAGACCTTGAAGCTTTCTTT.

CDR3 sequence: CAIRATSGSYNEQFF. The CDR3 DNA reads as TGTGCCATCAGAGCGACTAGCGGGAGCTACAATGAGCAGTTCTTC. The V and J genes are TRBV10-3 and TRBJ2-1, with 12 bases that match TRBD2. The CDR3 sequence is 15 residues long. V shed 6 bases and J 3 bases; nucleotides not matched to a gene: 3. Germline loops: CDR1 ENHRY, CDR2 SYGVKD.

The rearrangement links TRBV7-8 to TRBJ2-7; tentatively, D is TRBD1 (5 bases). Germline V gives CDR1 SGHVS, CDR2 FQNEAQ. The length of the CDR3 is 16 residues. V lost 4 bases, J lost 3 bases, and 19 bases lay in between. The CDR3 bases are TGTGCCAGCAGCTCCCCGGTTTGGGCAGGGCTCTACGAGCAGTACTTC. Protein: CASSSPVWAGLYEQYF.

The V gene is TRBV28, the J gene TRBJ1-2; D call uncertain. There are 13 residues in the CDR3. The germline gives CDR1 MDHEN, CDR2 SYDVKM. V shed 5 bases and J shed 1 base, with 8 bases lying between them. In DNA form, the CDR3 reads TGTGCCAGCAGTCCCTTTCTTAACTATGGCTACACCTTC. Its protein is CASSPFLNYGYTF.

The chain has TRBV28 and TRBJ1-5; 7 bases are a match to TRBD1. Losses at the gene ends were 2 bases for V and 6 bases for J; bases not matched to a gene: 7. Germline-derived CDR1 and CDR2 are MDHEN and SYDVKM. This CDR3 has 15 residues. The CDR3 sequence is CASSLGGTVSQPQHF. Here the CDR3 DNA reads TGTGCCAGCAGTTTAGGCGGGACAGTCAGTCAGCCCCAGCATTTT.

The CDR3 nucleotides are TGTGCCAGCAGCTTGAGGTTCATCGGGGAGCTGTTTTTT. It yields the protein CASSLRFIGELFF. The rearrangement joins TRBV13 to TRBJ2-2; D gene ambiguous. This CDR3 spans 13 amino acids. Deletions cut 3 bases from V and 7 bases from J, with 9 bases between. The V gene's germline CDR1 is PRHDT and CDR2 FYEKMQ (reference sequence). Full variable domain (rest looked up from reference TRBV13 and TRBJ2-2): AAGVIQSPRHLIKEKRETATLKCYPIPRHDTVYWYQQGPGQDPQFLISFYEKMQSDKGSIPDRFSAQQFSDYHSELNMSSLELGDSALYFCASSLRFIGELFFGEGSRLTVL.

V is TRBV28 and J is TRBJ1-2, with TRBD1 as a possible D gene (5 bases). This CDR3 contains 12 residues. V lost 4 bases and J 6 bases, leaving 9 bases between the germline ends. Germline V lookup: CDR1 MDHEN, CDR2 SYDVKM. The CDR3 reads CASSSLGDGYTF. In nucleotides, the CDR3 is TGTGCCAGCAGTTCCCTGGGGGATGGCTACACCTTC.

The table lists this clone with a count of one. The CDR3: CSVPAVQLAGSTDTQYF. The CDR3 DNA is TGCAGCGTGCCAGCCGTTCAACTAGCGGGGAGCACAGATACGCAGTATTTT. This chain links TRBV29-1 with TRBJ2-3, with 10 bases lining up with TRBD2. Germline V lookup: CDR1 SQVTM, CDR2 ANQGSEA. Losses at the gene ends were 6 bases for V and 0 bases for J; bases not matched to a gene: 12. This CDR3 contains 17 residues.

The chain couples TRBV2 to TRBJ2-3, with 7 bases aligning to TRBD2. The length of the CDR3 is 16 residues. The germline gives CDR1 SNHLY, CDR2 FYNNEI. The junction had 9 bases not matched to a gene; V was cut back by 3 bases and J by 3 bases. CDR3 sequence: CASSDEAGKGTDTQYF. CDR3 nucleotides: TGTGCCAGCAGTGACGAAGCGGGAAAGGGGACAGATACGCAGTATTTT.

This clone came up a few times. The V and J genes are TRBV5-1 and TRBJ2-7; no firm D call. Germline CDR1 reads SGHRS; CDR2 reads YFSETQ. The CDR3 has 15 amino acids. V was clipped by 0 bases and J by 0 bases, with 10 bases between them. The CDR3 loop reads CASSLVGAVSYEQYF. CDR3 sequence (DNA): TGCGCCAGCAGCTTGGTTGGCGCGGTCTCCTACGAGCAGTACTTC.

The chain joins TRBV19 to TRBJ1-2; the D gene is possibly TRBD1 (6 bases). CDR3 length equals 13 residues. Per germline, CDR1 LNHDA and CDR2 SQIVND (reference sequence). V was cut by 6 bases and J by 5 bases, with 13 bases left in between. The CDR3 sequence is CASRTRGQYGYTF. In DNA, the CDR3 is TGTGCCAGTAGGACCCGCGGACAGTATGGCTACACCTTC. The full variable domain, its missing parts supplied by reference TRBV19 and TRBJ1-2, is DGGITQSPKYLFRKEGQNVTLSCEQNLNHDAMYWYRQDPGQGLRLIYYSQIVNDFQKGDIAEGYSVSREKKESFPLTVTSAQKNPTAFYLCASRTRGQYGYTFGSGTRLTVV.

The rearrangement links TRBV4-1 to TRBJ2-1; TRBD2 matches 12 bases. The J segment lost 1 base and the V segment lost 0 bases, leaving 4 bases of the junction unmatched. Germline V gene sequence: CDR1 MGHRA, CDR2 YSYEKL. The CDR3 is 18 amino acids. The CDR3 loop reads CASSQDRLAGASYNEQFF. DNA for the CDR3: TGCGCCAGCAGCCAAGATAGACTAGCGGGGGCGTCCTACAATGAGCAGTTCTTC.

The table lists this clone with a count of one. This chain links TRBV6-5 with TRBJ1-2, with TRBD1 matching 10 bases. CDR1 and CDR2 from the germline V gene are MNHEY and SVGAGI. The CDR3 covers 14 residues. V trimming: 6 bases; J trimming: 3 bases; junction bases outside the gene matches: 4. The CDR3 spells CASRRQGADYGYTF. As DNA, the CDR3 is TGTGCCAGCAGACGACAGGGGGCTGACTATGGCTACACCTTC.

Written as DNA, the CDR3 is TGTGCCAGCAGTTCACTAGCGGGAGGGACAGATACGCAGTATTTT. This gives the protein CASSSLAGGTDTQYF. The chain links TRBV28 to TRBJ2-3, with 13 bases identical to TRBD2. V was clipped by 4 bases and J by 3 bases; unmatched bases: 1. The length of the CDR3 is 15 residues. From germline, CDR1 is MDHEN and CDR2 SYDVKM.

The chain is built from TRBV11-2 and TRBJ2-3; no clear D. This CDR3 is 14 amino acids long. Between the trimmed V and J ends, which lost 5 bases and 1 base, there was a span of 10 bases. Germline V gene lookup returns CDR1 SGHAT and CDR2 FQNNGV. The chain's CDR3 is CASSQNTGTDTQYF. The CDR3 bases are TGTGCCAGCAGCCAAAATACAGGCACAGATACGCAGTATTTT.

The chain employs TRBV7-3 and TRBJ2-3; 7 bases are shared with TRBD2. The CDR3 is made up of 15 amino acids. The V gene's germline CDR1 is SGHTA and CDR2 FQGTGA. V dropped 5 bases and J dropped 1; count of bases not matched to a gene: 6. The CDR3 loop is CASSPQGGGTDTQYF. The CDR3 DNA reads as TGTGCCAGCAGCCCTCAGGGAGGGGGCACAGATACGCAGTATTTT.

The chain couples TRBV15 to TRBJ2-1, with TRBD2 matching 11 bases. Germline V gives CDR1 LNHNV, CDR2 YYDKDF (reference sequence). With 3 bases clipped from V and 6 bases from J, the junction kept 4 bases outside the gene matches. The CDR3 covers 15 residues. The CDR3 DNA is TGTGCCACCAGCAGGCTAGCGGGGGGTGGCAATGAGCAGTTCTTC. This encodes CATSRLAGGGNEQFF.

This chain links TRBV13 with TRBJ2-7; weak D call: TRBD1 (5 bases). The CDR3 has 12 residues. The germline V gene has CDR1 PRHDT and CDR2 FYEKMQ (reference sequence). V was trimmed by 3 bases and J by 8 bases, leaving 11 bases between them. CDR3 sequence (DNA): TGTGCCAGCAGCTTCCCCTCAGGGCAGCAGTACTTC. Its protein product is CASSFPSGQQYF.

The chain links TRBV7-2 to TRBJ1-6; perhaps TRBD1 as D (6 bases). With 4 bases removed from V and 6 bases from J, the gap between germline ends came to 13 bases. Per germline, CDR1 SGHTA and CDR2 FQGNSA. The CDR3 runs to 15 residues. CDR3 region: CASSSTGTLNSPLHF. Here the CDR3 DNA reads TGTGCCAGCAGCTCAACCGGGACACTTAATTCACCCCTCCACTTT.

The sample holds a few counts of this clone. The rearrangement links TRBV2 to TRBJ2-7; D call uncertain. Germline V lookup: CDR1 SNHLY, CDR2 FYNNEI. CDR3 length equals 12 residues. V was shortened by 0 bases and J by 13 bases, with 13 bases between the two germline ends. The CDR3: CASSEALRQPYF. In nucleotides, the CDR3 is TGTGCCAGCAGTGAAGCGCTTAGGCAGCCCTACTTC. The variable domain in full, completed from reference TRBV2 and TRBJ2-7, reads EPEVTQTPSHQVTQMGQEVILRCVPISNHLYFYWYRQILGQKVEFLVSFYNNEISEKSEIFDDQFSVERPDGSNFTLKIRSTKLEDSAMYFCASSEALRQPYFGPGTRLTVT.

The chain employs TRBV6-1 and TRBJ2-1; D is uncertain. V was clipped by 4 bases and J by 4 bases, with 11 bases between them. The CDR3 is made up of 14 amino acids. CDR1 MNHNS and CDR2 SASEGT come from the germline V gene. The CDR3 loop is CASSGGWGYNEQFF. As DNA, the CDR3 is TGTGCCAGCAGTGGGGGTTGGGGTTACAATGAGCAGTTCTTC.